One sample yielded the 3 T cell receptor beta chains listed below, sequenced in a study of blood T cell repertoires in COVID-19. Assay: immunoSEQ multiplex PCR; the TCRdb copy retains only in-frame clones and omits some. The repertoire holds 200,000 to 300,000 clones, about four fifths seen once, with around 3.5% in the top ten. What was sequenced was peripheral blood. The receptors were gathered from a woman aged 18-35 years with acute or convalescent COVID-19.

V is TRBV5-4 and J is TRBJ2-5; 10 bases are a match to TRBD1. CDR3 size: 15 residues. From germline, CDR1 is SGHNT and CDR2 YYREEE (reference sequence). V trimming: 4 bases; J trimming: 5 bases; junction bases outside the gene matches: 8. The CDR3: CASSAPGQGWETQYF. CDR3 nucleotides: TGTGCCAGCAGCGCCCCGGGACAGGGGTGGGAGACCCAGTACTTC.

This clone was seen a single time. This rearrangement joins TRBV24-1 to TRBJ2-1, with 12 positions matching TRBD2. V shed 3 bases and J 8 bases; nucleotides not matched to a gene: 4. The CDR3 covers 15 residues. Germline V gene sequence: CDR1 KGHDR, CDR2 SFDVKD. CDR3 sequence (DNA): TGTGCCACCAGTGATCGACTAGCGGGAGTCCATGAGCAGTTCTTC. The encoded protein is CATSDRLAGVHEQFF.

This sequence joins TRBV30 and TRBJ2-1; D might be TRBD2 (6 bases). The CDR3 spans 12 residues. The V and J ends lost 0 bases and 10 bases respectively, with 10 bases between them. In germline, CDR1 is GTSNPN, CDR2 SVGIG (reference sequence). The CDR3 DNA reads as TGTGCCTGGAGTGTATTGCGGGGCGAGCAGTTCTTC. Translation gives CAWSVLRGEQFF.